This T cell receptor beta chain was identified in a study of OX40 agonist ivuxolimab in advanced cancers. On the study more broadly: The study gave patients intravenous ivuxolimab at 0.01 to 10 mg/kg every 2 weeks. The diagnoses of dose-escalation patients were hepatocellular carcinoma, melanoma, renal cell or head and neck cancer. At 82.7% male, the cohort had a mean age of 60 years, ranging from roughly 20 to 90.

V was trimmed by 5 bases and J by 4 bases, leaving 11 bases between them. The CDR3 covers 14 residues. The germline V gene encodes CDR1 SEHNR and CDR2 FQNEAQ (reference sequence). Clones were read by immunoSEQ multiplex PCR, and TCRdb kept only the in-frame ones, dropping some. The sample has roughly 9,900 clones; around three quarters are singletons. This clone came up once. The chain carries TRBV7-9 and TRBJ1-4, with a possible D match to TRBD1 (5 bases). Sequences were derived from CD4+ or CD8+ T cells sorted from blood, sampled in a trial of the OX40 agonist ivuxolimab. This TCR came from an adult with an advanced solid tumor such as melanoma, head and neck, liver or kidney cancer. CDR3 loop: CASSRDSRNEKLFF. CDR3 nucleotide sequence: TGTGCCAGCAGCCGGGACTCTCGTAATGAAAAACTGTTTTTT.